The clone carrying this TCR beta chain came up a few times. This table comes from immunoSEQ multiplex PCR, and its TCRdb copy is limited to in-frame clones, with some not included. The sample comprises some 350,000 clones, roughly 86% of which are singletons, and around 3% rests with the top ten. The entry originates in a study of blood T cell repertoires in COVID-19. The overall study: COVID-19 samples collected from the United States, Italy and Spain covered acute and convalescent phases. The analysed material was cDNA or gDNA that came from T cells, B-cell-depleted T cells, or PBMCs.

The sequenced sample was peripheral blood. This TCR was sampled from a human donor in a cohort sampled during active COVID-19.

The CDR3 DNA sequence: TGCGCCAGCAGCTGGACTAGCGGACAAGAGACCCAGTACTTC. Amino acids: CASSWTSGQETQYF. The chain combines TRBV5-1 with TRBJ2-5; 10 bases map to TRBD2. The CDR3 spans 14 residues. From germline, CDR1 is SGHRS and CDR2 YFSETQ. V lost 3 bases to trimming and J lost 2 bases; unmatched junction nucleotides: 1.